The 23 T cell receptor beta chains given below trace back to one sample, sequenced in a study of blood T cell repertoires in COVID-19. Clones were sequenced by immunoSEQ multiplex PCR, and TCRdb holds only the in-frame ones, with some missing. The table has 350,000 to 450,000 clones, 70% to 90% seen once. The source material was peripheral blood. The receptors stem from a human donor in a cohort sampled during active COVID-19.

The chain couples TRBV7-8 to TRBJ2-1; D gene uncertain. The germline CDR1 and CDR2 sequences are SGHVS and FQNEAQ. The CDR3 runs 18 residues. Trimming took 5 bases from V and 0 from J, leaving 20 bases between them. DNA for the CDR3: TGTGCCAGCAGCCCCGGTTCTGTGGCGGTAAGCTCCTACAATGAGCAGTTCTTC. Translated: CASSPGSVAVSSYNEQFF.

This chain connects TRBV3-1 (or the pseudogene TRBV3-2) to TRBJ2-3; 8 positions match TRBD2. V lost 0 bases and J lost 0; bases outside the gene matches: 8. Germline V lookup: CDR1 LGHDT, CDR2 YNNKEL (reference sequence). The CDR3 sequence is 18 residues long. CDR3: CASSQDFGAGASTDTQYF. The CDR3 bases are TGTGCCAGCAGCCAAGATTTCGGAGCGGGGGCTAGCACAGATACGCAGTATTTT.

The sample holds many counts of this clone. The rearrangement links TRBV5-1 to TRBJ1-6; D remains ambiguous. There are 14 residues in the CDR3. With 2 bases removed from V and 7 bases from J, the gap between germline ends came to 10 bases. Germline CDR1 reads SGHRS; CDR2 reads YFSETQ. CDR3 amino acids: CASSLVGENSPLHF. CDR3 DNA sequence: TGCGCCAGCAGCTTAGTGGGAGAAAATTCACCCCTCCACTTT.

This chain uses TRBV3-1 (or the pseudogene TRBV3-2) with TRBJ2-5; maybe TRBD2 (5 bases). The length of the CDR3 is 15 residues. Trimming stripped 4 bases from V and 2 bases from J, with 14 bases between. Germline lookup yields CDR1 LGHDT and CDR2 YNNKEL (reference sequence). CDR3 DNA: TGTGCCAGCAGCCCCCTCCTGGGAGCGCAAGAGACCCAGTACTTC. It codes for CASSPLLGAQETQYF.

On this clone: Different DNA sequences within this sample yield the same CDR3. This chain connects TRBV18 to TRBJ1-1; D might be TRBD1 (6 bases). This CDR3 is built from 13 residues. Trimming took 1 base from V and 4 from J, leaving 7 bases between them. Germline V CDR1 and CDR2: KGHSH, LQKENI. CDR3 in DNA: TGTGCCAGCTCACCACAGGGGGTCACTGAAGCTTTCTTT. Translating it yields CASSPQGVTEAFF.

The chain is built from TRBV5-1 and TRBJ2-1; 7 bases are shared with TRBD2. Germline CDR1 reads SGHRS; CDR2 reads YFSETQ. V lost 4 bases, J lost 10 bases, and 11 bases stayed unmatched. The CDR3 covers 14 residues. In DNA, the CDR3 is TGCGCCAGCAGCCCAGTAAGTCTAGCGGTAGAGCAGTTCTTC. Residues: CASSPVSLAVEQFF.

The rearrangement uses TRBV28 and TRBJ2-3, with 8 bases matching TRBD1. This CDR3 comprises 17 residues. V trimming: 3 bases; J trimming: 1 base; junction bases outside the gene matches: 9. Per germline, CDR1 MDHEN and CDR2 SYDVKM. The DNA of the CDR3 is TGTGCCAGCAGTTTTGTAGGCAGGGGGCAGGGCACAGATACGCAGTATTTT. It translates to CASSFVGRGQGTDTQYF.

V gene TRBV6-5 combines with J gene TRBJ2-7; 7 bases line up with TRBD1. The V segment lost 8 bases and the J segment 0 bases; nucleotides outside the gene matches: 7. This CDR3 has 14 amino acids. Germline CDR1 and CDR2: MNHEY and SVGAGI. The chain's CDR3 is CASQPGTVSYEQYF. CDR3 bases: TGTGCCAGCCAACCCGGGACAGTCTCCTACGAGCAGTACTTC.

J is TRBJ1-1 and V is TRBV19; no clear D gene. Germline CDR1 reads LNHDA; CDR2 reads SQIVND (reference sequence). This CDR3 contains 15 residues. V shed 7 bases and J shed 10 bases, with 25 bases lying between them. This CDR3 reads CASTSKPGALDPAFF. DNA of the CDR3: TGTGCCAGTACCTCTAAACCGGGAGCCCTTGACCCAGCTTTCTTT.

The chain couples TRBV3-1 (or the pseudogene TRBV3-2) to TRBJ1-1; no firm D call. Germline V gene data show CDR1 as LGHDT and CDR2 as YNNKEL (reference sequence). Trimming took 1 base from V and 2 from J, leaving 11 bases between them. This CDR3 contains 15 residues. The CDR3 reads CASSQGVSVNTEAFF. The CDR3, as DNA: TGTGCCAGCAGCCAAGGTGTCAGTGTTAACACTGAAGCTTTCTTT.

In the case of this clone: Other DNA sequences of this sample code for an identical CDR3. The chain is built from TRBV19 and TRBJ1-2; TRBD1 might be the D (5 bases). Trimming took off 3 bases at V and 2 bases at J, with 10 bases between the two ends. Germline V gives CDR1 LNHDA, CDR2 SQIVND (reference sequence). The CDR3 spans 14 residues. The chain's CDR3 is CASSIGGENYGYTF. The CDR3, as DNA: TGTGCCAGTAGTATCGGGGGGGAGAACTATGGCTACACCTTC.

The chain recombines TRBV3-1 (or the pseudogene TRBV3-2) with TRBJ1-4; D ambiguous. The ends were cut back, 4 bases at V and 1 base at J, with 13 bases in the middle. CDR3 length: 16 residues. Germline V gives CDR1 LGHDT, CDR2 YNNKEL (reference sequence). CDR3 in amino acids: CASSPRSLKTNEKLFF. The CDR3 DNA is TGTGCCAGCAGCCCGAGAAGTTTGAAAACTAATGAAAAACTGTTTTTT.

This clone showed up just a few times. The chain has TRBV3-1 (or the pseudogene TRBV3-2) and TRBJ1-4; 7 nucleotides match TRBD1. The ends lost 2 bases at V and 8 bases at J; junction bases unmatched: 5. This CDR3 is built from 14 residues. Germline CDR1 reads LGHDT; CDR2 reads YNNKEL (reference sequence). CDR3 in amino acids: CASSQNRGGEKLFF. CDR3 bases: TGTGCCAGCAGCCAAAACAGGGGTGGAGAAAAACTGTTTTTT.

This chain connects TRBV2 to TRBJ2-1, with 7 bases aligning to TRBD2. V lost 6 bases, J lost 2 bases, and 4 bases stayed unmatched. The CDR3 length is 14 residues. CDR1 SNHLY and CDR2 FYNNEI come from the germline V gene. The CDR3 reads CASRLASTYNEQFF. CDR3 in DNA: TGTGCCAGCAGACTAGCGTCTACCTACAATGAGCAGTTCTTC.

Only one count was recorded for this clone. The chain combines TRBV28 with TRBJ2-3, with D possibly being TRBD2 (5 bases). The CDR3 is made up of 15 amino acids. CDR1 is MDHEN, CDR2 SYDVKM, per germline. With 2 bases removed from V and 2 bases from J, the gap between germline ends came to 11 bases. CDR3 sequence: CASSLRMDFTDTQYF. Written as DNA, the CDR3 is TGTGCCAGCAGTTTACGTATGGACTTCACAGATACGCAGTATTTT.

This chain connects TRBV11-2 to TRBJ1-5, with TRBD1 as a possible D gene (5 bases). V shed 3 bases and J shed 3 bases, with 6 bases lying between them. Germline-derived CDR1 and CDR2 are SGHAT and FQNNGV. CDR3 length equals 13 residues. The CDR3 loop is CASSLTDNQPQHF. In nucleotides, the CDR3 is TGTGCCAGCAGCTTGACAGACAATCAGCCCCAGCATTTT.

The chain employs TRBV5-4 and TRBJ2-2; 11 positions agree with TRBD2. The CDR3 is 15 amino acids. CDR1 and CDR2 (germline): SGHNT, YYREEE (reference sequence). The ends lost 5 bases at V and 7 bases at J; junction bases unmatched: 7. The CDR3 reads CASSLAGGPDGELFF. In nucleotides, the CDR3 is TGTGCCAGCAGTTTAGCGGGAGGGCCGGACGGGGAGCTGTTTTTT.

J is TRBJ2-3 and V is TRBV30; 10 bases are shared with TRBD2. The length of the CDR3 is 14 residues. CDR1 is GTSNPN, CDR2 SVGIG, per germline (reference sequence). V shed 3 bases, J shed 3 bases, and the junction held 3 bases outside the gene matches. The CDR3 DNA is TGTGCCTGGAGCCCAGCGGGAGGGACAGATACGCAGTATTTT. This translates into CAWSPAGGTDTQYF.

V is TRBV30 and J is TRBJ2-7; maybe TRBD1 (6 bases). This CDR3 has 13 amino acids. With 5 bases removed from V and 6 bases from J, the gap between germline ends came to 17 bases. Germline V lookup: CDR1 GTSNPN, CDR2 SVGIG (reference sequence). CDR3 protein: CAWGGHPSGEQYF. Here the CDR3 DNA reads TGTGCCTGGGGGGGACACCCCTCGGGCGAGCAGTACTTC.

The chain carries TRBV25-1 and TRBJ2-1, with TRBD1 matching over 8 bases. Germline V gives CDR1 MGHDK, CDR2 SYGVNS. Trimming took 4 bases from V and 12 from J; bases not matched to a gene: 2. This CDR3 is 11 amino acids long. The CDR3 is CASSGQGRQFF. Written as DNA, the CDR3 is TGTGCCAGCAGTGGACAGGGGAGGCAGTTCTTC.

This chain uses TRBV24-1 with TRBJ2-2; D is possibly TRBD1 (6 bases). V lost 9 bases and J 2 bases, leaving 12 bases between the germline ends. In germline, CDR1 is KGHDR, CDR2 SFDVKD. The CDR3 is 14 residues long. CDR3 DNA: TGTGCCACCGGGACGGACAGCAACACCGGGGAGCTGTTTTTT. Amino acids: CATGTDSNTGELFF.

The genes are TRBV4-1 and TRBJ1-2; D may be TRBD1 (5 bases). Between the trimmed V and J ends, which lost 0 bases and 5 bases, there was a span of 16 bases. The CDR3 runs 16 residues. The germline CDR1 and CDR2 sequences are MGHRA and YSYEKL. The chain's CDR3 is CASSQDVRTKGYGYTF. CDR3 DNA sequence: TGCGCCAGCAGCCAAGACGTTCGGACTAAGGGGTATGGCTACACCTTC.

The J gene is TRBJ2-7, the V gene TRBV29-1; D possibly corresponds to TRBD1 (6 bases). The CDR3 contains 11 residues. V was pared by 6 bases and J by 6 bases, with 12 bases between. Per germline, CDR1 SQVTM and CDR2 ANQGSEA. CDR3 region: CSVGYRAEQYF. As DNA, the CDR3 is TGCAGCGTGGGTTACAGGGCCGAGCAGTACTTC.